This T cell receptor (beta chain) comes out of a study of cytomegalovirus exposure and HLA in healthy donors. On the study more broadly: Of the donors genotyped, several hundred in all, around 76% fell in the Caucasian-associated ancestry cluster.

Comments on this clone: Its specificity is not known.

The PCR used 60 Vbeta and 13 Jbeta primers. This table comes from immunoSEQ multiplex PCR, and its TCRdb copy is limited to in-frame clones, with some not included. The sample holds 150,000 or so clones, over 80% seen once. The CDR3 runs to 14 residues. V lost 8 bases to trimming and J lost 0 bases; unmatched junction nucleotides: 4. CDR1 is KGHSH and CDR2 is LQKENI in the germline V gene. Among the donors, all were healthy bone marrow donors. Whereas donors were nominally healthy upon sampling, unrecorded immune exposures were probable. The study's findings and limits: Across HLA loci, a later analysis found differing TCR association rates, with DRB1 most and HLA-C fewest.

The rearrangement uses TRBV18 and TRBJ2-1; TRBD1 agrees at 7 bases. The sample taken for sequencing was PBMCs. The receptor was isolated from a middle-aged man in good health and CMV-seropositive. CDR3: CASAGQVSYNEQFF. The CDR3 DNA reads as TGTGCCAGCGCAGGACAGGTCTCCTACAATGAGCAGTTCTTC.